What follows describes a single TCR beta chain. This CDR3 comprises 13 residues. With V trimmed by 8 bases and J by 4 bases, 6 bases remained unmatched. This sample is part of a study of blood T cell repertoires in COVID-19. Study background: Samples came from the United States, Italy and Spain, spanning acute and convalescent COVID-19.

In the original processing: Reference gene primer amplification gave nucleated cell count estimates. Data came from immunoSEQ multiplex PCR; TCRdb stores just in-frame clones and leaves some out. V and J calls and clone size are those listed in that table; D and trimming were worked out from the DNA. The profile shows 150,000 to 200,000 clones, more than 85% of them singletons. Sequencing input: peripheral blood. This sequence was found in a woman of 80 years or more in a cohort sampled during active or convalescent COVID-19. V gene TRBV12-3 or TRBV12-4 combines with J gene TRBJ2-5, with 8 positions matching TRBD1. The CDR3 here is CASWLTGGETQYF. The DNA of the CDR3 is TGTGCCAGCTGGCTTACAGGGGGAGAGACCCAGTACTTC.